A selection of T cell receptor beta chains follows, all from one sample in a study of identical twins. TCRdb re-derived calls from the 5' RACE reads in MiXCR, one entry per CDR3 protein. Among roughly 700,000 distinct CDR3 sequences listed, 8.6% were seen once. The same data also contributed to another study, on yellow fever vaccine responses in identical twins.

The sequencing sample was made of PBMCs. These receptor sequences come from a woman aged 18-35 years in good health. The conserved cysteine and the conserved F or W are not part of the CDR3 here. The D gene is left open where the match is weak.

d_call: NA
v_call: TRBV7-8
j_call: TRBJ2-5
cdr3_aa: ASSLVSWVETQY

d_call: TRBD2
v_call: TRBV29-1
j_call: TRBJ2-3
cdr3_aa: TGGGTDTQY

d_call: NA
v_call: TRBV12-3/TRBV12-4
j_call: TRBJ2-7
cdr3_aa: ASSLGSSAAYEQY

d_call: TRBD2
v_call: TRBV20-1
j_call: TRBJ2-5
cdr3_aa: SAVAGGRQTQY

d_call: NA
v_call: TRBV5-5
j_call: TRBJ2-7
cdr3_aa: ASSFTRGDYEQY

d_call: NA
v_call: TRBV11-3
j_call: TRBJ1-1
cdr3_aa: ASSLRGSEAF

d_call: TRBD1
v_call: TRBV6-2/TRBV6-3
j_call: TRBJ2-2
cdr3_aa: ASSYQAGGNTGELF

d_call: TRBD1
v_call: TRBV3-1
j_call: TRBJ2-7
cdr3_aa: ASSPTGSGREQY

d_call: TRBD1
v_call: TRBV15
j_call: TRBJ1-2
cdr3_aa: ATQGARGYT

d_call: NA
v_call: TRBV20-1
j_call: TRBJ2-3
cdr3_aa: SAREDSTDTQY

d_call: TRBD2
v_call: TRBV12-3/TRBV12-4
j_call: TRBJ2-7
cdr3_aa: ASSSSGTSNYEQY

d_call: TRBD1
v_call: TRBV29-1
j_call: TRBJ1-1
cdr3_aa: SVGTGVFEAF

d_call: TRBD1
v_call: TRBV12-3/TRBV12-4
j_call: TRBJ1-5
cdr3_aa: ASSKTGSNQPQH

d_call: TRBD2
v_call: TRBV6-5
j_call: TRBJ2-1
cdr3_aa: ASSYGASGRSSYNEQF

d_call: TRBD2
v_call: TRBV20-1
j_call: TRBJ2-7
cdr3_aa: SARQASGLSYEQY

d_call: NA
v_call: TRBV6-5
j_call: TRBJ2-1
cdr3_aa: ASSWTPSYNEQF

d_call: NA
v_call: TRBV6-5
j_call: TRBJ2-2
cdr3_aa: ASSYTQASGAGELF

d_call: TRBD2
v_call: TRBV20-1
j_call: TRBJ2-1
cdr3_aa: SARAGGSNEQF